The entry below describes one T cell receptor beta chain. Its cognate antigen is unknown. RNA transcripts provided the source from which TCR beta CDR3 regions were amplified. Initially, a first-round RT-PCR of the TCR CDR3 employed the HTBI primer set. TCRdb re-called the multiplex PCR reads with MiXCR, one entry per CDR3 protein. The table shows about 400,000 distinct CDR3 sequences, with 15% occurring only once. The V and J ends lost 5 bases and 0 bases, in that order; junction bases with no gene match: 5. The germline gives CDR1 MNHNS, CDR2 SASEGT. This CDR3 comprises 16 residues. These data come from a study of T cells in Graves' hyperthyroidism and ophthalmopathy. Study at large: Peripheral blood was secured at the point of initial diagnosis, before any treatment.

Findings and limits, study-wide: Most clonotypes expanded in thyroid above 0.001 were likewise present in blood.

Sample: blood. The sequence derives from a woman in her twenties or thirties with Graves' hyperthyroidism. The chain uses TRBV6-1 and TRBJ2-3; 10 positions agree with TRBD1. For the CDR3, the DNA is TGTGCCAGCAGTTGGACAGGGGGATCTAGCACAGATACGCAGTATTTT. As protein: CASSWTGGSSTDTQYF.